One sample yielded the 21 T cell receptor beta chains listed below, sequenced in a study of regulatory T cells in long-lasting Graves disease. CDR3-region Arm-PCR and iRepertoire HTBI primers produced the TCR beta libraries. TCRdb re-derived calls from the multiplex PCR reads in MiXCR, one entry per CDR3 protein. The data contain 700,000 or so distinct CDR3 sequences, roughly 30% of them singletons. The time point was: persistent/refractory GD, antithyroid drugs over 5 years with positive TRAb. The authors made the TCR library using RNA they extracted from PBMCs. The sample here was peripheral blood mononuclear cells (PBMCs), taken when the disease was refractory, from a patient treated with antithyroid drugs. All receptors derive from a female donor with Graves disease.

This clonotype has a count of ten or more. This rearrangement joins TRBV6-1 to TRBJ2-7; a possible D gene is TRBD1 (6 bases). Germline assignment: CDR1 MNHNS and CDR2 SASEGT. The germline V and J ends were trimmed by 4 bases and 2 bases, with 12 bases remaining between them. The CDR3 is 14 amino acids. In DNA form, the CDR3 reads TGTGCCAGCAGTGCCAGAGGGACAACCTACGAGCAGTACTTC. It specifies CASSARGTTYEQYF.

The V gene is TRBV7-2, the J gene TRBJ2-7, with a possible D match to TRBD2 (5 bases). The germline gives CDR1 SGHTA, CDR2 FQGNSA. There are 16 residues in the CDR3. V lost 1 base and J lost 1, with 14 bases in between. The CDR3 coding sequence is TGTGCCAGCAGCTTAGACCTTTACGAGGGTTCCTACGAGCAGTACTTC. Translation gives CASSLDLYEGSYEQYF.

This chain connects TRBV2 to TRBJ1-2, with 7 bases that match TRBD1. Germline values: CDR1 SNHLY, CDR2 FYNNEI. V trimming: 2 bases; J trimming: 7 bases; junction bases outside the gene matches: 22. This CDR3 has 19 amino acids. This CDR3 is CASSEYHKDDRVLVGGYTF. CDR3 in DNA: TGTGCCAGCAGTGAATACCACAAAGACGACAGGGTTCTGGTCGGTGGCTACACCTTC.

This clonotype was observed a handful of times. The chain couples TRBV11-3 to TRBJ2-5; possibly TRBD1 for D (6 bases). Looked up from germline, CDR1 is SGHNT and CDR2 is YENEEA. The V gene lost 3 bases and the J gene lost 2 bases, with 7 bases spanning the gap. The CDR3 has 13 amino acids. DNA for the CDR3: TGTGCCAGCAGCTTGGACAGACAAGAGACCCAGTACTTC. This codes for CASSLDRQETQYF.

The table lists this clonotype with a few counts. The chain links TRBV7-2 to TRBJ1-2; D is unclear. Germline V gene sequence: CDR1 SGHTA, CDR2 FQGNSA. V lost 1 base, J lost 0 bases, and 12 bases lay in between. This CDR3 has 16 amino acids. The DNA for the CDR3 is TGTGCCAGCAGCTTAGTGGGAGGTGGGGCTAACTATGGCTACACCTTC. It yields the protein CASSLVGGGANYGYTF.

This clonotype has a single count. The rearrangement links TRBV19 to TRBJ1-1; D is uncertain. V dropped 3 bases and J dropped 3 bases, with 8 bases sitting between them. Germline V gene lookup returns CDR1 LNHDA and CDR2 SQIVND (reference sequence). CDR3 length: 13 residues. The DNA for the CDR3 is TGTGCCAGTAGTATCCACAGCTACACTGAAGCTTTCTTT. Its translation: CASSIHSYTEAFF.

This clonotype was observed many times. J is TRBJ1-2 and V is TRBV6-2 or TRBV6-3; TRBD1 matches 9 bases. V gave up 5 bases and J gave up 6 bases; unmatched junction bases: 4. CDR1 and CDR2 from the germline V gene are MNHEY and SVGEGT. The CDR3 spans 13 residues. The CDR3 is CASSRGTGHGYTF. CDR3 nucleotides: TGTGCCAGCAGTCGAGGGACAGGGCATGGCTACACCTTC.

The V call is TRBV19, the J call TRBJ1-3; no firm D call. Germline V gene lookup returns CDR1 LNHDA and CDR2 SQIVND (reference sequence). The CDR3 loop spans 15 amino acids. V lost 5 bases and J lost 0, with 11 bases in between. CDR3 residues: CASSLASGSGNTIYF. The CDR3 DNA is TGTGCCAGTAGTTTGGCCAGCGGCTCTGGAAACACCATATATTTT.

The chain recombines TRBV29-1 with TRBJ1-2; 11 nucleotides line up with TRBD1. This CDR3 spans 14 amino acids. The V and J ends lost 5 bases and 3 bases, in that order; junction bases with no gene match: 5. Germline V gives CDR1 SQVTM, CDR2 ANQGSEA. The CDR3 loop reads CSVSWTGGYYGYTF. Written as DNA, the CDR3 is TGCAGCGTTAGTTGGACAGGGGGCTACTATGGCTACACCTTC.

V gene TRBV28 combines with J gene TRBJ2-7; TRBD1 aligns across 9 bases. The CDR3 contains 15 residues. The V and J ends lost 6 bases and 0 bases, in that order; junction bases with no gene match: 6. Germline V lookup: CDR1 MDHEN, CDR2 SYDVKM. The CDR3 protein is CASSPGQGSSYEQYF. The CDR3, as DNA: TGTGCCAGCAGCCCCGGACAGGGGAGCTCCTACGAGCAGTACTTC.

With regard to this clonotype: At one of its ends the junction is not consistent with the germline gene, which may arise from a read error. The V and J genes are TRBV27 and TRBJ2-2; TRBD2 is a possible D gene (6 bases). The CDR3 spans 12 residues. Looked up from germline, CDR1 is MNHEY and CDR2 is SMNVEV (reference sequence). The CDR3 region is CASRLVPGGLFF. The DNA of the CDR3 is TGTGCCAGCAGACTAGTTCCCGGGGGGCTGTTTTTT.

With regard to this clonotype: Without the conserved terminal phenylalanine or tryptophan, this CDR3 likely stems from a read error. The chain combines TRBV6-5 with TRBJ1-2, with TRBD1 matching 9 bases. CDR1 MNHEY and CDR2 SVGAGI come from the germline V gene. J gave up 3 bases and V 2 bases, and 1 base lay outside the gene matches. The CDR3 consists of 14 residues. The CDR3 region is CASSYDRGYYGYTL. The CDR3 DNA is TGTGCCAGCAGTTACGACAGGGGGTACTATGGCTACACCCTC.

This sequence joins TRBV6-1 and TRBJ1-4, with unresolved D. The CDR3 covers 12 residues. Germline V gene lookup returns CDR1 MNHNS and CDR2 SASEGT. With 7 bases removed from V and 4 bases from J, the gap between germline ends came to 7 bases. This CDR3 reads CASTQVNEKLFF. The CDR3 nucleotides are TGTGCCAGCACTCAGGTTAATGAAAAACTGTTTTTT.

This clonotype has at least ten counts. The chain is built from TRBV12-3 or TRBV12-4 and TRBJ1-4; a weak D match, TRBD1 (6 bases). This CDR3 comprises 16 residues. V lost 6 bases and J 0 bases, leaving 14 bases between the germline ends. CDR3 protein: CASSRDTLATNEKLFF. The CDR3 DNA sequence: TGTGCCAGCAGCCGGGACACCCTTGCAACTAATGAAAAACTGTTTTTT.

The rearrangement links TRBV6-1 to TRBJ1-6; D perhaps matches TRBD1 (5 bases). V was pared by 7 bases and J by 9 bases, with 16 bases between. Germline CDR1 is MNHNS and CDR2 is SASEGT. CDR3 length: 14 amino acids. In DNA, the CDR3 is TGTGCCAGCACCAGACCGGGGGATTTTTCACCCCTCCACTTT. Translation: CASTRPGDFSPLHF.

CDR3 sequence (DNA): TGTGCCAGCACCGGGGGGACAGGGGGCACCTATGGCTACACCTTC. It translates to CASTGGTGGTYGYTF. The chain links TRBV11-2 to TRBJ1-2; 12 nucleotides align to TRBD1. Germline CDR1 is SGHAT and CDR2 is FQNNGV. With 7 bases clipped from V and 4 bases from J, the junction kept 7 bases outside the gene matches. The CDR3 is 15 amino acids.

At least ten counts were recorded for this clonotype. V gene TRBV2 combines with J gene TRBJ1-6; D is perhaps TRBD1 (5 bases). This CDR3 is built from 14 residues. V lost 1 base and J 5 bases, leaving 6 bases between the germline ends. Germline assignment: CDR1 SNHLY and CDR2 FYNNEI. The DNA for the CDR3 is TGTGCCAGCAGTGAAGAGGGGAATAATTCACCCCTCCACTTT. Amino acid sequence: CASSEEGNNSPLHF.

This clonotype was recorded a few times. V and J are TRBV3-1 and TRBJ2-5; 7 nucleotides align to TRBD2. The V gene's germline CDR1 is LGHDT and CDR2 YNNKEL (reference sequence). This CDR3 has 14 residues. J lost 5 bases, V lost 0 bases, and 3 bases had no gene match. CDR3 DNA: TGTGCCAGCAGCCAAGAACTCGGGGGGGAGACCCAGTACTTC. This codes for CASSQELGGETQYF.

With respect to this clonotype: The junction does not match germline at one end; this may be a read error. The gene calls are TRBV9 and TRBJ2-2; TRBD1 aligns across 7 bases. This CDR3 is 18 amino acids long. Germline CDR1 reads SGDLS; CDR2 reads YYNGEE. The CDR3 DNA follows: TGTGCCAGCAGCCAAACCTCCTCGGGACAGATACACACCGGGGAGCTGCTTTTT. As protein: CASSQTSSGQIHTGELLF.

This chain joins TRBV11-2 and TRBJ1-5, with D hard to call. Germline-derived CDR1 and CDR2 are SGHAT and FQNNGV. The CDR3 is made up of 15 amino acids. V lost 0 bases and J lost 5, with 11 bases in between. CDR3 sequence reads: CASSLDRKNYQPQHF. In nucleotides, the CDR3 is TGTGCCAGCAGCTTAGATCGGAAAAACTATCAGCCCCAGCATTTT.

The CDR3 sequence: CASSLGDRTDGYTF. CDR3 sequence (DNA): TGTGCCAGCAGTCTCGGGGACAGGACCGATGGCTACACCTTC. The gene calls are TRBV12-3 or TRBV12-4 and TRBJ1-2; 8 bases fit TRBD1. The CDR3 runs 14 residues. V dropped 5 bases and J dropped 6; count of bases not matched to a gene: 8.